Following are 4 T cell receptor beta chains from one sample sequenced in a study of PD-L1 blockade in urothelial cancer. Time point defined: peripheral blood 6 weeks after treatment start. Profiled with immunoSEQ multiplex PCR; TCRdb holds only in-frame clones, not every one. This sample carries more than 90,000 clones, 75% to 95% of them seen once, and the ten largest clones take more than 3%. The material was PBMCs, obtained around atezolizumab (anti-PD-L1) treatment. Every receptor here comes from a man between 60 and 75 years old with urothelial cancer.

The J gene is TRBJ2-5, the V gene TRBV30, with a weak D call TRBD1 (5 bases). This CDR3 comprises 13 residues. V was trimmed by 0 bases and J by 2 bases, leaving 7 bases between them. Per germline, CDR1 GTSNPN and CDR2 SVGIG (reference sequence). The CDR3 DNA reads TGTGCCTGGAGTGTACAGGCTCAAGAGACCCAGTACTTC. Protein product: CAWSVQAQETQYF.

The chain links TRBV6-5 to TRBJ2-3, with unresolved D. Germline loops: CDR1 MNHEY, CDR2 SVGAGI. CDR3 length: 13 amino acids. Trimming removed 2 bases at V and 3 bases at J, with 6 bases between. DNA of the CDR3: TGTGCCAGCAGTTACCCAGGAACAGATACGCAGTATTTT. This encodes CASSYPGTDTQYF.

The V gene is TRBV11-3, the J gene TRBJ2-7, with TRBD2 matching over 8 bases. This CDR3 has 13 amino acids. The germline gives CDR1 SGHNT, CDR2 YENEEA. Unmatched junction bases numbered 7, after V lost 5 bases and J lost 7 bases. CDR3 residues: CASSPTRLAEQYF. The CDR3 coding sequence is TGTGCCAGCAGCCCAACCCGACTAGCGGAGCAGTACTTC.

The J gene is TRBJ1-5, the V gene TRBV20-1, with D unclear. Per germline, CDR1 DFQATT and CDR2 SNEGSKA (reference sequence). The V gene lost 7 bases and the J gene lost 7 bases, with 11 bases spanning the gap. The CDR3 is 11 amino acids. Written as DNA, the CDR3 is TGCAGTGGGTACGGGTCGCAGCCCCAGCATTTT. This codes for CSGYGSQPQHF.